This T cell receptor beta chain originates from a study of T cell repertoires in cytomegalovirus infection. Study outcomes and limitations: Of the TCR beta families, the public ones yielded a cumulative frequency that identified carriers of CMV plus the relevant HLA.

There are many counts of this clonotype. The antigen remains unidentified. TCRdb passed the reads through MiXCR, listing each CDR3 protein once. The sample holds around 280,000 distinct CDR3 sequences, around 9.1% seen once. Sequencing input: PBMCs. This receptor was obtained from a human donor in good health (CMV status not recorded). Some clones in this sample may be carry-over from other donors' samples.

This CDR3 is CASSETGAGQPQHF. In DNA form, the CDR3 reads TGTGCCAGCAGTGAAACCGGGGCAGGTCAGCCCCAGCATTTT. The rearrangement uses TRBV25-1 and TRBJ1-5; D is perhaps TRBD1 (5 bases). V lost 2 bases to trimming and J lost 6 bases, with 11 bases between them. The CDR3 covers 14 residues. Germline V gives CDR1 MGHDK, CDR2 SYGVNS.